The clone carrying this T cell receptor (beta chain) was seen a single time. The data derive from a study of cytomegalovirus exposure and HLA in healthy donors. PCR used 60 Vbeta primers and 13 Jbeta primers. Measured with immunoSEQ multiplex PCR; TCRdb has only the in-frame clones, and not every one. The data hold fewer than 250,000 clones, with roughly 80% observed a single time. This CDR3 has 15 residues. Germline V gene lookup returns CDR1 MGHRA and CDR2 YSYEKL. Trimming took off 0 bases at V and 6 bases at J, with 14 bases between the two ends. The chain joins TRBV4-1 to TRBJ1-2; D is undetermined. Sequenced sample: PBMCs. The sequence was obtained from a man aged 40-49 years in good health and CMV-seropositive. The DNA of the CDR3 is TGCGCCAGCAGCCAAGATAAGAACAGAGCCGATGGCTACACCTTC. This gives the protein CASSQDKNRADGYTF.